This T cell receptor beta chain is from a study of graft-versus-host responses after intestinal transplantation. Study-wide background: After anti-thymocyte globulin induction, recipients took tacrolimus and steroids for about 3 years.

Profiled with immunoSEQ multiplex PCR; TCRdb holds only in-frame clones, not every one. Seen here are 95,000 to 110,000 clones, 93% observed once, and the top ten hold 1.2%. About this clone itself: Its antigen is currently unknown.

Study-wide findings and caveats: Among circulating GvH clones, peak levels were associated with early post-transplant declines in HvG clones.

The receptor was isolated from a human donor who received an intestinal transplant. Source: unstimulated CD8+ T cells sorted from spleen or lymph node cells, taken before intestinal transplant.

The CDR3 loop is CASLAGGYAYEQYF. Here the CDR3 DNA reads TGTGCCAGCCTTGCGGGGGGGTACGCCTACGAGCAGTACTTC. The chain is built from TRBV5-6 and TRBJ2-7, with 9 bases aligning to TRBD2. Germline lookup yields CDR1 SGHDT and CDR2 YYEEEE. The CDR3 runs to 14 residues. Losses at the gene ends were 7 bases for V and 2 bases for J; bases not matched to a gene: 7.